The clone carrying this TCR beta chain has just a few counts. Its target is not known. Clinical symptoms, serum thyroxine, TRAb, thyroid ultrasound and orbital computed tomography established diagnosis. Amplification of TCR beta CDR3 regions used RNA as the template. A first-round RT-PCR of the TCR CDR3 used the HTBI primer set. TCRdb reanalysed the multiplex PCR reads using MiXCR and keeps one entry per CDR3 protein. The top ten clones hold around 8% of a sample with a few hundred thousand distinct CDR3 sequences, just over 45% of them seen once. This record belongs to a study of T cells in Graves' hyperthyroidism and ophthalmopathy. Study-level points and caveats: Researchers found most expanded thyroid clonotypes above 0.001 in blood as well. The model's output predicted ophthalmopathy at a median of 6.5 months prior to onset.

This CDR3 spans 15 amino acids. Germline V gene lookup returns CDR1 SGHTS and CDR2 YDEGEE. V was pared by 2 bases and J by 6 bases, with 6 bases of the junction left unmatched. The rearrangement joins TRBV5-8 to TRBJ2-2; 8 nucleotides line up with TRBD2. This TCR was sampled from a woman aged 18-30 years with Graves' hyperthyroidism. The sample taken for sequencing was peripheral blood or thyroid tissue (not recorded which). Here the CDR3 reads CASSFLIAGSGELFF. DNA of the CDR3: TGTGCCAGCAGCTTTCTGATAGCGGGATCCGGGGAGCTGTTTTTT.